The rows below give T cell receptor beta chains drawn from one sample of a study of identical twins. TCRdb re-called the 5' RACE reads through MiXCR, storing one row per CDR3 protein. Among under 500,000 distinct CDR3 sequences, 13% to 15% were seen once, and the ten largest hold about 0.94%. This sample was shared with a second study, whose subject was yellow fever vaccine responses in identical twins.

The sample consisted of CD4+ T cells sorted from blood. The receptor set was obtained from a woman between 18 and 29 years old in good health. The CDR3 runs from the conserved cysteine through the conserved F or W.

V	J	CDR3
TRBV4-2	TRBJ2-7	CASSQDGGASYEQYF
TRBV5-1	TRBJ1-4	CASSNGQRGSEKLFF
TRBV6-1	TRBJ2-1	CATRQGKYNEQFF
TRBV6-5	TRBJ1-2	CASSYLNTGTVFYGYTF
TRBV6-2/TRBV6-3	TRBJ2-1	CASKLAGNEQFF
TRBV13	TRBJ2-1	CASSLQGERPQRF
TRBV5-6	TRBJ2-5	CASSLTTGGPQYF
TRBV9	TRBJ2-3	CASSVTGTITDTQYF
TRBV5-1	TRBJ2-5	CASSHAGGETQYF
TRBV18	TRBJ1-1	CASSPGQRVPKIEAFF
TRBV15	TRBJ1-1	CATSRSDPGYAFF
TRBV5-1	TRBJ1-1	CASSPGRQNTEAFF
TRBV29-1	TRBJ2-3	CSSDGGADTQYF
TRBV4-2	TRBJ2-5	CASSQIASGGQETQYF
TRBV20-1	TRBJ1-6	CSAPDHPALHF
TRBV4-3	TRBJ2-2	CASSQEGLAGGPTGELFF
TRBV29-1	TRBJ2-3	CSAGLAGGETAQYF
TRBV20-1	TRBJ2-5	CSAQRGIQETQYF
TRBV7-9	TRBJ2-7	CASSPLAGVGEQYF
TRBV19	TRBJ2-7	CASSEMYSYEQYF
TRBV3-1	TRBJ2-7	CASSQGLLTSGYEQYF
TRBV2	TRBJ2-5	CASRNRDRGQETQYF
TRBV7-3	TRBJ2-7	CASSSLPTDRAYEQYF
TRBV7-2	TRBJ2-7	CASSLAGTLNYEQYF
TRBV25-1	TRBJ2-1	CATKRGGNNEQFF
TRBV15	TRBJ2-7	CATSRDSTGAYEQYF
TRBV20-1	TRBJ2-1	CSADRLGGGTEQFF
TRBV6-2/TRBV6-3	TRBJ2-3	CASSYSGTDTQYF
TRBV5-6	TRBJ1-6	CASSLMQAVNNSPLHF
TRBV28	TRBJ2-7	CASSPAAGPSYEQYF
TRBV3-1	TRBJ2-7	CASSPRLGPYEQYF
TRBV7-2	TRBJ1-1	CASSLRGPEGEAFF
TRBV28	TRBJ2-3	CASSLRRAGGATDTQYF
TRBV12-3/TRBV12-4	TRBJ1-1	CASSLDSTMNTEAFF
TRBV20-1	TRBJ2-1	CSAGRVASGTYNEQFF
TRBV20-1	TRBJ2-7	CSARAVSSSYYEQYF
TRBV5-1	TRBJ2-5	CASSLRGSDHQETQYF
TRBV12-5	TRBJ2-1	CASGIGTGRANEQFF
TRBV5-1	TRBJ1-1	CASSSRGLDTEAFF
TRBV12-3/TRBV12-4	TRBJ2-1	CASSNPLWGRDYNEQFF
TRBV24-1	TRBJ2-1	CATSDQKRQEQFF
TRBV6-1	TRBJ2-6	CALSSGGASGANVLTF
TRBV13	TRBJ2-1	CASSPGQGLGEQFF
TRBV12-3/TRBV12-4	TRBJ2-2	CASSPSSGVNTGELFF
TRBV15	TRBJ2-7	CATSRIRDTYEQYF